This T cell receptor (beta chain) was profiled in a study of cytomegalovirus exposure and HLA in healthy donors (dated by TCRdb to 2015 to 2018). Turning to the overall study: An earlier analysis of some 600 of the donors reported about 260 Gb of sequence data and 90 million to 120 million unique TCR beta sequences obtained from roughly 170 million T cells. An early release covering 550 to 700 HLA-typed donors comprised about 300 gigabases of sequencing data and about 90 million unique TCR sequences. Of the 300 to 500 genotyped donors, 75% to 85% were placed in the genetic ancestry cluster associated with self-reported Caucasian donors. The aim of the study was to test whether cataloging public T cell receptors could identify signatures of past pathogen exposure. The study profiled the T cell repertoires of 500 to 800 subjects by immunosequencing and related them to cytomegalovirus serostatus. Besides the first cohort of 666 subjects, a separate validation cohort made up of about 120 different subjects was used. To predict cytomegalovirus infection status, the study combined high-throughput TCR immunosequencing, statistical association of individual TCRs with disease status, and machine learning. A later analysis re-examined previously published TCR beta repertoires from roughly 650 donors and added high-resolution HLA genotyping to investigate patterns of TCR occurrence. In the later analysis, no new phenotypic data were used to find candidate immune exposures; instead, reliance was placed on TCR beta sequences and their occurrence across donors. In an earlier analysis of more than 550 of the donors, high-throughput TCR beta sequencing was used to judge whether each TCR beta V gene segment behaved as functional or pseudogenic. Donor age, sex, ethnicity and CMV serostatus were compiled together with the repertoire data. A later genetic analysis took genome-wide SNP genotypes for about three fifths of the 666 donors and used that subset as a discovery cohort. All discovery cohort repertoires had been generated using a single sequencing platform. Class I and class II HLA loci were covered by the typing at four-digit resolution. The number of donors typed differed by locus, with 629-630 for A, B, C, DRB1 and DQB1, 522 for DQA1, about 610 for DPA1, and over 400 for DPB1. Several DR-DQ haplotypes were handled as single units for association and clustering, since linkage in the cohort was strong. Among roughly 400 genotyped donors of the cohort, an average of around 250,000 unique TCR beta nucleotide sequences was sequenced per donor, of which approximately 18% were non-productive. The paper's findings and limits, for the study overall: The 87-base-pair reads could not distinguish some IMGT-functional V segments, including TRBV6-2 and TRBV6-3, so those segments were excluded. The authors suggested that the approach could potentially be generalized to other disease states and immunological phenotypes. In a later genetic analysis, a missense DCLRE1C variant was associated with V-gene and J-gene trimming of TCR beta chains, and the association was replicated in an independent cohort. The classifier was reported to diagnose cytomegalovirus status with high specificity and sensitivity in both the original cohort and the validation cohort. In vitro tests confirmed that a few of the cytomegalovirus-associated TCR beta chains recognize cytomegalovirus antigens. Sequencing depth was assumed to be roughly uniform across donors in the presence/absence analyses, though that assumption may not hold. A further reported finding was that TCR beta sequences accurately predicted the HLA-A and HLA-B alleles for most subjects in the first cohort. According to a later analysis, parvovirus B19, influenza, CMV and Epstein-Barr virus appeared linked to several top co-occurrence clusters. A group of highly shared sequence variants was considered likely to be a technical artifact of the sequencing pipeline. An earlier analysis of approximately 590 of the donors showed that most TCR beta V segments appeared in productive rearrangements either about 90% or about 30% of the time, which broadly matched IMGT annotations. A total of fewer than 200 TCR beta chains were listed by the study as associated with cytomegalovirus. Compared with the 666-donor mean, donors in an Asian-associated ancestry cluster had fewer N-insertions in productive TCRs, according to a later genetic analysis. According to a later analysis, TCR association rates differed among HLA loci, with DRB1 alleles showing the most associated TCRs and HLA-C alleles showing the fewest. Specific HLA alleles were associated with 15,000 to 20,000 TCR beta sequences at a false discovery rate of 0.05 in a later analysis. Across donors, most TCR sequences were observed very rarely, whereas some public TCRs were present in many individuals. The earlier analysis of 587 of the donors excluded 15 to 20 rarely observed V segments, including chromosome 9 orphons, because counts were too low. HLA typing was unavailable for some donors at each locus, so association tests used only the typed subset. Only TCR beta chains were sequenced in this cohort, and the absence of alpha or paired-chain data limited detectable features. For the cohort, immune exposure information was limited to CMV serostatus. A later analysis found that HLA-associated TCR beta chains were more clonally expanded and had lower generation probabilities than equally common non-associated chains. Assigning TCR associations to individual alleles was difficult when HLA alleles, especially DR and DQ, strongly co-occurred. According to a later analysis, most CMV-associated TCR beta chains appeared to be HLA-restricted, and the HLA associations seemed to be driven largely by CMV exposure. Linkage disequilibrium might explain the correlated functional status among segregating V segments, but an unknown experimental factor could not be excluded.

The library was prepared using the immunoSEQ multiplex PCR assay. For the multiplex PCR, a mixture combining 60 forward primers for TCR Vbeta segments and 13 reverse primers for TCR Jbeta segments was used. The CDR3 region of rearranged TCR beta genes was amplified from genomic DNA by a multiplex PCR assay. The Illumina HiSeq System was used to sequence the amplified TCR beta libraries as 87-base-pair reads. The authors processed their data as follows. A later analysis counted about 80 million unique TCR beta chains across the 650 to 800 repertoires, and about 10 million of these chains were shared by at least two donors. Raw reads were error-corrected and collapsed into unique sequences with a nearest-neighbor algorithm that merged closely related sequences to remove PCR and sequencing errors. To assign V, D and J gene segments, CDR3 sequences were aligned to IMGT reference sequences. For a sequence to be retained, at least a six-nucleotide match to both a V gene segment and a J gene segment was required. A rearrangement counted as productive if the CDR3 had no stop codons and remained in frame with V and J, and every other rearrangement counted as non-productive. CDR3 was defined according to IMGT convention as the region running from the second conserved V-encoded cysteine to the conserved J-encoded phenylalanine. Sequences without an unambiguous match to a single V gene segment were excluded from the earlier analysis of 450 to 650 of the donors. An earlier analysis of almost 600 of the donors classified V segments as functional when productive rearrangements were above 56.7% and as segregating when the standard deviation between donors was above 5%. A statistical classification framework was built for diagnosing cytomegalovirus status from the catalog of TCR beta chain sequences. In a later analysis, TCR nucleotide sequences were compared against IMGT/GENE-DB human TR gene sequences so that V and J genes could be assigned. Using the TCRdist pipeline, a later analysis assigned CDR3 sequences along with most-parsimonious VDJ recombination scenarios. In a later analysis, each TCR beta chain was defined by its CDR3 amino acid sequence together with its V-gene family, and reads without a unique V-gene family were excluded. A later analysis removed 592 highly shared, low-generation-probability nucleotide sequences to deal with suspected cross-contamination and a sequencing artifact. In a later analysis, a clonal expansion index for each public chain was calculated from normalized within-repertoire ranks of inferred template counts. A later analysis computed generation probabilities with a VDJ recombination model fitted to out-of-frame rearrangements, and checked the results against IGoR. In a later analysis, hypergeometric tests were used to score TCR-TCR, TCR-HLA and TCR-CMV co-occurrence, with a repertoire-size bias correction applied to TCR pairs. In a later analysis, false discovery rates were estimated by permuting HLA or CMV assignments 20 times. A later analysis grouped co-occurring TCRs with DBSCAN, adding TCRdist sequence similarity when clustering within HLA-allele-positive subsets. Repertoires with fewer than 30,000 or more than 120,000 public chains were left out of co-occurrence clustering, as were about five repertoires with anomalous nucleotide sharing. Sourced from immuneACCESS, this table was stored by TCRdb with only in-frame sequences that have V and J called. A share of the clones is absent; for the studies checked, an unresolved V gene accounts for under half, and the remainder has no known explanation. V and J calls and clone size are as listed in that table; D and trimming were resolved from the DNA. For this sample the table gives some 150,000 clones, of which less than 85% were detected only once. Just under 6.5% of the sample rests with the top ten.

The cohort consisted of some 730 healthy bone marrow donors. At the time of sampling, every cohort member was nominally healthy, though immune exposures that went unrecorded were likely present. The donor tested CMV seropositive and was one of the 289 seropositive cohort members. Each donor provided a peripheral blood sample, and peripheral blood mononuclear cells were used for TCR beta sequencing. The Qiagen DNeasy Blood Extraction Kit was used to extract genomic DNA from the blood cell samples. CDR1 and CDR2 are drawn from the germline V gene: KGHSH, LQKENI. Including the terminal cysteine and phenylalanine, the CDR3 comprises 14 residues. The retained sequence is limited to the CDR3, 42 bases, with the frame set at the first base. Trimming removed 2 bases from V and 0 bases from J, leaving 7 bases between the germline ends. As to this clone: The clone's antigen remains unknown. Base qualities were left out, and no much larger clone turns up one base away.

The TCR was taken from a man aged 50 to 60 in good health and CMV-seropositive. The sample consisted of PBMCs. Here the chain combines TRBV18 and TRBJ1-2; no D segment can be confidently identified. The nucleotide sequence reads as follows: TGTGCCAGCTCACCAAACAGAGCTAACTATGGCTACACCTTC. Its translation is CASSPNRANYGYTF.